This TCR beta chain came from a study of blood T cell repertoires in COVID-19. Exposed enrollees encountered a COVID-19 case at some point within 2 weeks before study entry. Generated by immunoSEQ multiplex PCR, the TCRdb table keeps only in-frame clones and is missing some. Of about 250,000 clones listed, around 83% are singletons. Germline CDR1 reads MNHEY; CDR2 reads SMNVEV (reference sequence). This CDR3 spans 18 amino acids. Trimming removed 3 bases at V and 0 bases at J, with 15 bases between. The rearrangement uses TRBV27 and TRBJ2-6, with D hard to call. The sequencing input was PBMCs or T cells enriched from blood (not recorded which). This clonotype was obtained from a woman aged 45-59 years who had been exposed to COVID-19. The DNA for the CDR3 is TGTGCCAGCAGTTTGTACAGTGGAACTCCCTCTGGGGCCAACGTCCTGACTTTC. Translated, it gives CASSLYSGTPSGANVLTF.